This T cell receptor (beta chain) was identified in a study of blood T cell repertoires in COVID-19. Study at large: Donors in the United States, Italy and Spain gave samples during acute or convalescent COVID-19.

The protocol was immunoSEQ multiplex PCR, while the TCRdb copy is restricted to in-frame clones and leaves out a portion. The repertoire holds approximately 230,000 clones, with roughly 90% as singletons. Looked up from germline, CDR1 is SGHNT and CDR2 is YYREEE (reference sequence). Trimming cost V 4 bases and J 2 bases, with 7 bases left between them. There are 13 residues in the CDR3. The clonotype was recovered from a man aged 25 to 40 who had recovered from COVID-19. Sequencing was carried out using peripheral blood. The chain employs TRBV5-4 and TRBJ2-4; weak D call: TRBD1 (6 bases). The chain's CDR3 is CASSDRTKNIQYF. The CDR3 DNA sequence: TGTGCCAGCAGCGACAGGACCAAAAACATTCAGTACTTC.